The rows below give T cell receptor beta chains drawn from one sample of a study of T cell responses to AZD1222 COVID-19 vaccine. The protocol was immunoSEQ multiplex PCR, while the TCRdb copy is restricted to in-frame clones and leaves out a portion. This sample has around 140,000 clones, with just over 90% found just once. The source material was peripheral blood, sampled on day 0 of MenACWY control vaccination. Every receptor here comes from an adult in good health. CDR3s include the opening cysteine and the closing phenylalanine or tryptophan. The D gene is left open where the match is weak. Clone size appears in some rows only: once, few, many, or a class for an expanded clone.

J | size | V | D | CDR3 | DNA
TRBJ1-1 | - | TRBV6-5 | - | CASSYTGLLNTEAFF | TGTGCCAGCAGTTACACGGGACTGCTGAACACTGAAGCTTTCTTT
TRBJ2-1 | - | TRBV18 | TRBD1 | CASSRSTGGWGRLPSNEQFF | TGTGCCAGCTCACGATCGACAGGGGGCTGGGGACGGCTCCCTTCCAATGAGCAGTTCTTC
TRBJ2-7 | - | TRBV6-2/TRBV6-3 | TRBD2 | CASSYGPSGYYEQYF | TGTGCCAGCAGTTACGGCCCTAGCGGCTACTACGAGCAGTACTTC
TRBJ1-5 | - | TRBV19 | TRBD1 | CASSMGTGGFQPQHF | TGTGCCAGTAGTATGGGGACAGGTGGGTTTCAGCCCCAGCATTTT
TRBJ1-5 | - | TRBV6-5 | - | CASSLNNQPQHF | TGTGCCAGCAGTCTAAATAATCAGCCCCAGCATTTT
TRBJ1-2 | - | TRBV28 | - | CASLGSPYGYTF | TGTGCCAGCCTGGGCAGCCCCTATGGCTACACCTTC
TRBJ2-7 | once | TRBV3-1/TRBV3-2 | TRBD1 | CASSPRQGFAYEQYF | TGTGCCAGCAGCCCGCGACAGGGGTTTGCCTACGAGCAGTACTTC
TRBJ2-6 | - | TRBV2 | - | CASSEAPPGANVLTF | TGTGCCAGCAGTGAAGCCCCTCCTGGGGCCAACGTCCTGACTTTC
TRBJ1-1 | - | TRBV5-1 | - | CASSLTGFLNTEAFF | TGCGCCAGCAGCTTAACAGGGTTCTTGAACACTGAAGCTTTCTTT
TRBJ1-6 | - | TRBV4-1 | TRBD1 | CASSQGQGDNSPLHF | TGCGCCAGCAGCCAAGGGCAGGGGGATAATTCACCCCTCCACTTT
TRBJ2-7 | few | TRBV4-2 | - | CASSQGRGLIYEQYF | TGTGCCAGCAGCCAGGGTCGTGGACTAATTTACGAGCAGTACTTC
TRBJ1-1 | once | TRBV5-6 | - | CASSLGLSNNPEAFF | TGTGCCAGCAGCCTGGGACTCTCGAACAACCCTGAAGCTTTCTTT
TRBJ1-2 | - | TRBV9 | - | CASSYRGRKDGYTF | TGTGCCAGCAGCTACCGAGGGAGAAAAGATGGCTACACCTTC
TRBJ1-2 | once | TRBV29-1 | - | CSVVGKYGYTF | TGCAGCGTTGTAGGGAAATATGGCTACACCTTC
TRBJ2-7 | - | TRBV30 | TRBD1 | CAWSPGQGSSYEQYF | TGTGCCTGGAGTCCAGGACAGGGGTCCTCCTACGAGCAGTACTTC
TRBJ1-1 | - | TRBV3-1/TRBV3-2 | - | CASSSHEQSANTEAFF | TGTGCCAGCAGCTCTCACGAGCAGTCGGCCAACACTGAAGCTTTCTTT
TRBJ2-1 | once | TRBV11-2 | - | CASSGASYNEQFF | TGTGCCAGCAGTGGGGCCTCCTACAATGAGCAGTTCTTC
TRBJ1-6 | - | TRBV19 | - | CASSIDASGSPLHF | TGTGCCAGTAGTATAGATGCCAGCGGTTCACCCCTCCACTTT
TRBJ1-1 | - | TRBV5-5 | - | CASSLNPSEAEAFF | TGTGCCAGCAGCTTGAATCCCTCCGAGGCTGAAGCTTTCTTT
TRBJ1-1 | - | TRBV3-1/TRBV3-2 | - | CASSQVLESTEAFF | TGTGCCAGCAGCCAAGTGTTAGAAAGCACTGAAGCTTTCTTT
TRBJ1-3 | - | TRBV18 | - | CASSTGTLSSGNTIYF | TGTGCCAGCTCAACGGGGACGCTGAGCTCTGGAAACACCATATATTTT
TRBJ2-7 | - | TRBV2 | - | CASSEWVAEQYF | TGTGCCAGCAGTGAGTGGGTCGCCGAGCAGTACTTC
TRBJ2-7 | - | TRBV6-5 | TRBD1 | CASSRGSSYEQYF | TGTGCCAGCAGCAGGGGGTCCTCCTACGAGCAGTACTTC
TRBJ2-3 | - | TRBV5-1 | - | CASSLKVSGEADTQYF | TGCGCCAGCAGCTTGAAGGTATCGGGGGAGGCAGATACGCAGTATTTT
TRBJ1-2 | - | TRBV19 | TRBD1 | CAISDRGYGYTF | TGTGCCATCTCGGACAGGGGCTATGGCTACACCTTC